This T cell receptor beta chain was profiled in a study of shared clonotypes between healthy human individuals (TCRdb year 2020). Notes on the research overall: The cohort included a few men and two women between 18 and 49 years of age. Per donor, three plates each were used for CD4 naive and CD4 memory, two for CD8 naive, and one for CD8 memory. To estimate repertoire size and how much clonotype sharing occurs between individuals, the study deeply sequenced the blood TCR repertoires of several healthy adults. To increase sequencing depth and limit assay-specific biases, different laboratories used diverse techniques to prepare libraries and sequence TCR repertoires. Leukapheresis yielded between about 0.85 and 9 billion PBMCs per donor. Summary of the overall study and its limitations: Pairwise subsampling led to the expectation that sequencing depth would affect the degree of clonotype sharing among donors. Rarefaction of sorted-subset datasets indicated incomplete sequencing despite the large sequencing depth. About 4.5% of naive CD4, 3.5% of naive CD8, 2.3% of memory CD4, and about 0.4% of memory CD8 clonotypes were shared across several donors. Naive subsets generally had larger estimated clonotype richness than memory subsets. Compared with non-shared clonotypes, the clonotypes found in all four sorted-subset donors had higher generation probabilities. Sampling was restricted to blood, and TCR repertoires in tissue are likely to differ from TCR repertoires in blood. The small number of donors limited the genetic and exposure-history diversity represented.

At the junction V is shortened by 4 bases and J by 4 bases, with 7 bases in between. Its CDR3 holds 13 amino acids, cysteine through phenylalanine. The entry retains the CDR3 DNA only, 39 bases that are in frame from base 1. From a lookup of the germline V gene (reference sequence), CDR1 and CDR2 are WNHNN and SYGVQD. A remark on this clone: Its antigen is not yet known. No per-base quality is available; no much larger clone lies one base away.

Using the deep immunoSEQ assay, multiplex PCR amplified TCR CDR3 regions from genomic DNA. Extracted genomic DNA from each cell subset was distributed evenly across all wells of several immunoSEQ 96-well plates, and each plate was treated as a replicate. For sorted subsets, roughly 200 ng of genomic DNA, equivalent to some 33,000 T cell genomes, went into each replicate PCR. Purified libraries were quantified with a Qubit 3.0 fluorometer, sized on a Bioanalyzer 2100, and re-quantified with the KAPA Library Quantification kit. Every immunoSEQ 96-well plate was sequenced on a separate single-read 150-cycle Illumina NextSeq 550 flow cell. The source study handled its data this way. The immunoSEQ output contained only junctional sequences without quality scores, so filtering could not match that applied to full-length reads. To assign V/J genes and CDR3, sequences were annotated using PyIR, a Python wrapper for IgBLAST v1.9, with IMGT germline references. Reads were filtered out if the reads had weak V/J assignments (E-value above 1e-6), no CDR3, stop codons, out-of-frame junctions, or ambiguous translated residues. V3J clonotypes were defined by identical inferred V gene, J gene, and CDR3 amino acid sequence. The percentage overlap between two repertoires was calculated by dividing the number of shared unique clonotypes by the size of the smaller repertoire. RTK rarefaction, the Chao1 estimator, and Recon v2.1 estimates of unobserved clonotypes were used to assess repertoire richness. For all TCRbeta clonotypes obtained by the gDNA method from four donors, generation probabilities were computed with OLGA. TCRdb obtained this table from immuneACCESS and retained in-frame rearrangements with V and J assigned. These tables miss some clones; where compared with another copy, unresolved V genes account for less than half of the shortfall, and the remainder is unexplained. The DNA gave D and trimming, while V, J and clone size come from that table. The sample profile shows around 2,100,000 clones; approximately 94% of them were found once. 0.95% to 1.5% of the sample belongs to the ten largest clones.

CD8 naive samples were obtained by positive selection for CCR7 among CD45RO-negative cells, yielding a CD45RA+CCR7+ population from which TemRA cells were excluded. The donors were healthy, HIV-negative adults with no recently reported acute infections or vaccinations. Every donor was a Caucasian adult living in Nashville, Tennessee, USA. After blood collection by leukapheresis, PBMCs were isolated using Ficoll-Histopaque density gradient centrifugation and then cryopreserved in the vapor phase of liquid nitrogen. Analytical flow cytometry was used to check the purity and quantity of each magnetically sorted T cell population. Genomic DNA was isolated from every sorted fraction and measured by UV absorbance on a Nanodrop 2000c.

The TCR originated in a man aged 18 to 29 in good health. Input material: naive CD8+ T cells sorted from blood. Reading the label with the study, this specimen's cell subset or site is: CD45RA+CCR7+. The chain employs TRBV10-1 and TRBJ2-2, with the D gene too uncertain to name. The DNA sequence is TGCGCCAGCAGTGGGGCAGTCACCGGGGAGCTGTTTTTT. This gives the protein CASSGAVTGELFF.